The source of this TCR beta chain is a study of identical twins. TCRdb re-derived calls from the 5' RACE reads in MiXCR, one entry per CDR3 protein. Among over 200,000 distinct CDR3 sequences listed, 6.5% to 8% were seen once. Trimming stripped 0 bases from V and 3 bases from J, with 6 bases between. Per the germline V gene, CDR1 is MNHEY and CDR2 is SVGAGI. This CDR3 has 13 amino acids. This clonotype was detected only a few times. The same sample was also used in a study of T cells expressing NK-cell markers. That source notes: The authors derived TCR beta repertoires from sorted CD3+CD56+NKG2C+, CD3+CD56+NKG2C- and CD3+CD56-NKG2C+ T cells. Several of the experiments relied on an anti-gamma-delta TCR antibody so that only alpha-beta TCR T cells were sorted. In a group of several donors, dominant NKG2C+ clonotypes represented roughly 1.0-8% of CD8+ T cells.

The sample comprised CD8+ T cells sorted from blood. The genes are TRBV6-5 and TRBJ2-7; D not certain. This clonotype was obtained from a young woman in good health. Here the CDR3 reads CASSYSGHYEQYF. The DNA of the CDR3 is TGTGCCAGCAGTTACTCGGGCCACTACGAGCAGTACTTC.